The 24 T cell receptor beta chains given below trace back to one sample, sequenced in a study of cytomegalovirus exposure and HLA in healthy donors. Both 60 Vbeta primers and 13 Jbeta primers went into the PCR. Assay used: immunoSEQ multiplex PCR; TCRdb lists only in-frame clones, some missing. Of more than 95,000 clones in the sample, about 9.5% were seen once. Sample: PBMCs. These receptors all come from a man in his forties or fifties in good health and CMV-seropositive.

The gene calls are TRBV28 and TRBJ2-3, with unresolved D. Trimming removed 8 bases at V and 2 bases at J, with 17 bases between. The CDR3 length is 15 residues. In germline, CDR1 is MDHEN, CDR2 SYDVKM. In DNA form, the CDR3 reads TGTGCCAGCCGAAGTGGCTTTCTCCCCACAGATACGCAGTATTTT. It specifies CASRSGFLPTDTQYF.

The V gene is TRBV6-5, the J gene TRBJ1-4; D uncertain. CDR3 length equals 15 residues. Germline CDR1 reads MNHEY; CDR2 reads SVGAGI. V shed 6 bases and J shed 8 bases, with 19 bases lying between them. CDR3: CASSRRDLSTEKLFF. The CDR3, as DNA: TGTGCCAGCAGCCGCCGGGATCTTTCGACCGAAAAACTGTTTTTT.

This clone showed up just a few times. V is TRBV2 and J is TRBJ1-1; a possible D gene is TRBD1 (5 bases). CDR1 and CDR2 (germline): SNHLY, FYNNEI. The V end lost 1 base, the J end lost 7 bases, and 19 bases lay between the germline ends. The CDR3 extends over 16 amino acids. CDR3 loop: CASSEGTGGMVSEAFF. The CDR3, as DNA: TGTGCCAGCAGTGAAGGGACGGGGGGTATGGTCAGTGAAGCTTTCTTT.

This clone occurred a few times. The chain is built from TRBV30 and TRBJ1-2; D not resolved. Germline values: CDR1 GTSNPN, CDR2 SVGIG (reference sequence). Between the trimmed V and J ends, which lost 1 base and 8 bases, there was a span of 8 bases. The CDR3 runs 11 residues. DNA for the CDR3: TGTGCCTGGAGTGAAGTACGGGGCTACACCTTC. Protein product: CAWSEVRGYTF.

This clone has just a few counts. This chain uses TRBV29-1 with TRBJ2-3, with 9 nucleotides matching TRBD2. The CDR3 spans 14 residues. The germline V gene encodes CDR1 SQVTM and CDR2 ANQGSEA. The trim removed 4 bases at V and 5 bases at J, leaving 7 bases unmatched. The CDR3 sequence is CSVVGGRAVDTQYF. The CDR3 DNA reads as TGCAGCGTTGTTGGCGGGAGGGCGGTAGATACGCAGTATTTT.

This sequence joins TRBV18 and TRBJ2-5, with a tentative D call TRBD1 (6 bases). Germline V gene data show CDR1 as KGHSH and CDR2 as LQKENI. Trimming took off 0 bases at V and 5 bases at J, with 10 bases between the two ends. The CDR3 length is 14 residues. The CDR3 region has the DNA TGTGCCAGCTCACCACCGGGTACAGGGGAGACCCAGTACTTC. This sequence encodes CASSPPGTGETQYF.

V is TRBV19 and J is TRBJ2-2; D is undetermined. CDR3 size: 15 residues. The germline V and J ends were trimmed by 0 bases and 1 base, with 6 bases remaining between them. The germline V gene has CDR1 LNHDA and CDR2 SQIVND (reference sequence). As DNA, the CDR3 is TGTGCCAGTAGTATAGACCTCTTGAACACCGGGGAGCTGTTTTTT. This encodes CASSIDLLNTGELFF.

The table lists this clone with a few counts. The V call is TRBV21-1, the J call TRBJ1-5; the D call in the table, TRBD1, was not verified against the DNA. TRBV21-1 is a pseudogene segment. CDR3 length: 15 residues. The CDR3 is CASSKGRRGPQPQHF. The CDR3 DNA reads TGTGCCAGCAGCAAAGGGCGCAGGGGGCCTCAGCCCCAGCATTTT.

J is TRBJ2-7 and V is TRBV5-1; 9 bases fit TRBD1. The J segment lost 2 bases and the V segment lost 4 bases, leaving 4 bases of the junction unmatched. This CDR3 comprises 14 residues. CDR1 and CDR2 (germline): SGHRS, YFSETQ. Written as DNA, the CDR3 is TGCGCCAGCAGCCGGACAGGGGAAACCTACGAGCAGTACTTC. Its translation is CASSRTGETYEQYF. The variable domain in full, with the rest retrieved from reference TRBV5-1 and TRBJ2-7, is KAGVTQTPRYLIKTRGQQVTLSCSPISGHRSVSWYQQTPGQGLQFLFEYFSETQRNKGNFPGRFSGRQFSNSRSEMNVSTLELGDSALYLCASSRTGETYEQYFGPGTRLTVT.

This clone was detected a few times. This rearrangement joins TRBV6-6 to TRBJ1-2; D may be TRBD1 (6 bases). V was trimmed by 7 bases and J by 4 bases, leaving 13 bases between them. This CDR3 is built from 13 residues. Germline V gene lookup returns CDR1 MNHNY and CDR2 SVGAGI (reference sequence). Written as DNA, the CDR3 is TGTGCCAGCAAACAGGGTTCAGGCTATGGCTACACCTTC. This encodes CASKQGSGYGYTF.

The chain combines TRBV28 with TRBJ1-1; 11 bases match TRBD1. Germline values: CDR1 MDHEN, CDR2 SYDVKM. V trimming: 10 bases; J trimming: 6 bases; junction bases outside the gene matches: 7. There are 13 residues in the CDR3. The CDR3: CATQDRGRSEAFF. The CDR3, as DNA: TGTGCCACTCAGGACAGGGGGCGTTCTGAAGCTTTCTTT.

A few counts support this clone. Here the CDR3 DNA reads TGTGCCAGCAGTCTGGACTCGCTCTACAATGAGCAGTTCTTC. Its translation: CASSLDSLYNEQFF. This sequence joins TRBV27 and TRBJ2-1; a weak D match, TRBD2 (5 bases). Germline CDR1 reads MNHEY; CDR2 reads SMNVEV (reference sequence). CDR3 length: 14 amino acids. V was pared by 5 bases and J by 3 bases, with 11 bases between.

There are a few counts of this clone. The J gene is TRBJ1-1, the V gene TRBV18, with a possible D match to TRBD1 (6 bases). Trimming took off 3 bases at V and 5 bases at J, with 10 bases between the two ends. The CDR3 length is 13 residues. CDR1 is KGHSH and CDR2 is LQKENI in the germline V gene. The CDR3 nucleotides are TGTGCCAGCTCACCTGCCAGGGGAACTGAAGCTTTCTTT. Its protein product is CASSPARGTEAFF.

The rearrangement links TRBV18 to TRBJ2-7; D is possibly TRBD1 (5 bases). With 2 bases removed from V and 6 bases from J, the gap between germline ends came to 8 bases. The germline V gene has CDR1 KGHSH and CDR2 LQKENI. This CDR3 is 12 amino acids long. DNA for the CDR3: TGTGCCAGCTCACCAAGGGGCGGCGAGCAGTACTTC. Translating it yields CASSPRGGEQYF.

In its sample, this clone was seen a few times. The CDR3 is CASSPTGTRSYEQYF. CDR3 DNA sequence: TGTGCCAGCAGCCCGACAGGGACACGCTCCTACGAGCAGTACTTC. The rearrangement links TRBV7-2 to TRBJ2-7; 7 bases line up with TRBD1. This CDR3 has 15 residues. The V segment lost 5 bases and the J segment 0 bases; nucleotides outside the gene matches: 7. Germline loops: CDR1 SGHTA, CDR2 FQGNSA.

V is TRBV27 and J is TRBJ2-1, with a tentative D call TRBD2 (6 bases). V was pared by 3 bases and J by 2 bases, with 11 bases between. The CDR3 sequence is 15 residues long. Looked up from germline, CDR1 is MNHEY and CDR2 is SMNVEV (reference sequence). The CDR3 region is CASSFPGDAYNEQFF. The CDR3 nucleotides read TGTGCCAGCAGTTTCCCGGGGGACGCCTACAATGAGCAGTTCTTC.

V and J are TRBV10-1 and TRBJ1-4, with TRBD1 identical over 10 bases. The V segment lost 3 bases and the J segment 7 bases; nucleotides outside the gene matches: 2. Germline V CDR1 and CDR2: WNHNN, SYGVQD (reference sequence). This CDR3 is 14 amino acids long. CDR3 nucleotides: TGCGCCAGCAGTGAAGGGACAGGGGTTGAAAAACTGTTTTTT. Protein: CASSEGTGVEKLFF.

The chain links TRBV14 to TRBJ2-5; D might be TRBD2 (5 bases). The closer fit of TRBJ2-7 to the DNA end suggests the J call may be wrong. Germline assignment: CDR1 SGHDN and CDR2 FVKESK. The CDR3 spans 14 residues. This CDR3 is CASSQGTLSYEQYF. In DNA, the CDR3 is TGTGCCAGCAGCCAAGGGACTCTCTCCTACGAGCAGTACTTC.

The CDR3 here is CASTQQGGSGKLFF. For the CDR3, the DNA is TGTGCCAGCACCCAACAGGGCGGTTCGGGGAAACTGTTTTTT. V usage is TRBV6-1 and J usage is TRBJ1-4, with a possible D match to TRBD1 (6 bases). The CDR3 sequence is 14 residues long. Per the germline V gene, CDR1 is MNHNS and CDR2 is SASEGT. V lost 7 bases and J lost 11, with 20 bases in between.

The V call is TRBV28, the J call TRBJ2-2; 8 bases match TRBD1. Trimming took 1 base from V and 7 from J; bases not matched to a gene: 17. The CDR3 is 19 amino acids. The germline CDR1 and CDR2 sequences are MDHEN and SYDVKM. DNA of the CDR3: TGTGCCAGCAGTTTATCAGGGGGCGCCGGGACTCAGGAAATCGGGGAGCTGTTTTTT. It translates to CASSLSGGAGTQEIGELFF.

There are a few counts of this clone. V is TRBV6-5 and J is TRBJ2-7; no firm D call. V lost 5 bases to trimming and J lost 2 bases, with 10 bases between them. The CDR3 is made up of 13 amino acids. CDR1 and CDR2 from the germline V gene are MNHEY and SVGAGI. The CDR3 DNA reads as TGTGCCAGCAGTAGAGAAGCGCCCTACGAGCAGTACTTC. This translates into CASSREAPYEQYF.

V is TRBV21-1 and J is TRBJ2-2; TRBD1, the table's D call, was not compared with the DNA. TRBV21-1 constitutes a pseudogene. CDR3 size: 19 residues. This CDR3 is CASSPHRDRDRGNTGELFF. In DNA form, the CDR3 reads TGTGCCAGCAGCCCGCACAGAGACCGGGACAGGGGGAACACCGGGGAGCTGTTTTTT.

The V call is TRBV7-9, the J call TRBJ2-4, with 8 nucleotides matching TRBD2. Germline V CDR1 and CDR2: SEHNR, FQNEAQ (reference sequence). The CDR3 length is 16 residues. V trimming: 5 bases; J trimming: 4 bases; junction bases outside the gene matches: 10. Written as DNA, the CDR3 is TGTGCCAGCAGCCCCCCGAGCGGGAGAGAGAAAAACATTCAGTACTTC. It is translated as CASSPPSGREKNIQYF.

This clone occurred many times. The chain couples TRBV7-2 to TRBJ1-1; the match to TRBD1 covers 10 bases. The CDR3 is made up of 15 amino acids. J lost 4 bases, V lost 5 bases, and 7 bases had no gene match. Germline V gene lookup returns CDR1 SGHTA and CDR2 FQGNSA. Here the CDR3 DNA reads TGTGCCAGCAGCCCCCGACAGGGGGCGCGCACTGAAGCTTTCTTT. Its translation is CASSPRQGARTEAFF.